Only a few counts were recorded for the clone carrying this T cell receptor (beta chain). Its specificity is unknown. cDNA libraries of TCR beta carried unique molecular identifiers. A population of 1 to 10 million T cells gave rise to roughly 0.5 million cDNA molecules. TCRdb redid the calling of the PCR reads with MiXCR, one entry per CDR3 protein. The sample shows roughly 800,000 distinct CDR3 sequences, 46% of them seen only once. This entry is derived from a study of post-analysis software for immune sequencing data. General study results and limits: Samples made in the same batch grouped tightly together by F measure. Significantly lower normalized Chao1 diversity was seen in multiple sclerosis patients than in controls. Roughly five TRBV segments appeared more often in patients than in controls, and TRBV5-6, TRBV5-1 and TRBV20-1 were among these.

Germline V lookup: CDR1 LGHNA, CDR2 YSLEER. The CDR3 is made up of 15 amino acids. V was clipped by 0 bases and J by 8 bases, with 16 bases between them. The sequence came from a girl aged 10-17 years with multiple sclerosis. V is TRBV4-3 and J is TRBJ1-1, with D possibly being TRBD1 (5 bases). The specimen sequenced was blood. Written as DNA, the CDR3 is TGCGCCAGCAGCCAAGAATTCCAGGGCTCTGGAGAAGCTTTCTTT. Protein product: CASSQEFQGSGEAFF.